Below, 9 T cell receptor beta chains from the same sample are listed, as sequenced in a study of regulatory T cells in long-lasting Graves disease. The authors built TCR beta libraries using iRepertoire HTBI primers and Arm-PCR of CDR3 regions. One entry per CDR3 protein results from TCRdb running MiXCR on the multiplex PCR reads. The top ten clones hold just over 55% of a sample with about 300,000 distinct CDR3 sequences, around 20% of them seen once. The time point here: persistent/refractory GD, antithyroid drugs over 5 years with positive TRAb. PBMC RNA was the source of the TCR library. The sequencing here drew on peripheral blood mononuclear cells (PBMCs), taken when the disease was refractory, from a patient treated with antithyroid drugs. The origin of the receptors is a female donor with Graves disease.

In this sample, this clonotype turned up once. CDR3 in DNA: TGTGCCTGGAGACTCCGAAGCGGACGGAACTATGGCTACACCTTC. As protein: CAWRLRSGRNYGYTF. This chain uses TRBV30 with TRBJ1-2; D ambiguous. Germline loops: CDR1 GTSNPN, CDR2 SVGIG (reference sequence). V lost 3 bases to trimming and J lost 2 bases, with 16 bases between them. This CDR3 has 15 amino acids.

Concerning this clonotype itself: An end of the junction differs from the germline gene, which may be a read error. The V and J genes are TRBV5-1 and TRBJ2-7; possible D gene TRBD2, 6 bases. The CDR3 is 15 residues long. The germline V gene has CDR1 SGHRS and CDR2 YFSETQ. CDR3 in DNA: TGCGCCAGCAGCTCGATATCTAGCGCTTCCTACGAGCAGTACTTT. This encodes CASSSISSASYEQYF.

This clonotype was seen a few times. The V gene is TRBV30, the J gene TRBJ2-2, with 7 nucleotides matching TRBD2. The CDR3 sequence is 16 residues long. Germline loops: CDR1 GTSNPN, CDR2 SVGIG (reference sequence). The J segment lost 4 bases and the V segment lost 1 base, leaving 9 bases of the junction unmatched. For the CDR3, the DNA is TGTGCCTGGAGTGGGCTAGCGGTTGATGGCACCGGGGAGCTGTTTTTT. Translation gives CAWSGLAVDGTGELFF.

In its sample, this clonotype was seen many times. This chain joins TRBV20-1 and TRBJ1-2, with D unresolved. The CDR3 is 15 residues long. Trimming removed 0 bases from V and 1 base from J, with 12 bases in between. From germline, CDR1 is DFQATT and CDR2 SNEGSKA (reference sequence). The CDR3: CSARDPVGNNYGYTF. The CDR3 DNA reads TGCAGTGCTAGAGATCCGGTCGGGAATAACTATGGCTACACCTTC.

This clonotype turned up a few times. The V call is TRBV7-9, the J call TRBJ1-1; weak D call: TRBD1 (6 bases). The CDR3 consists of 17 residues. Trimming cost V 1 base and J 7 bases, with 22 bases left between them. CDR1 and CDR2 (germline): SEHNR, FQNEAQ (reference sequence). The CDR3 DNA is TGTGCCAGCAGCTTAGTTTTGTCTCTGCCAGGGGACCATGAAGCTTTCTTT. It yields the protein CASSLVLSLPGDHEAFF.

This clonotype was detected many times. The chain joins TRBV2 to TRBJ1-5; no clear D gene. The CDR3 extends over 15 amino acids. V was pared by 9 bases and J by 0 bases, with 15 bases between. Per the germline V gene, CDR1 is SNHLY and CDR2 is FYNNEI. CDR3 residues: CASRLGVSSNQPQHF. The DNA for the CDR3 is TGTGCCAGTCGTCTTGGCGTTTCTAGCAATCAGCCCCAGCATTTT.

The genes are TRBV19 and TRBJ2-6; TRBD1 aligns across 7 bases. The V gene's germline CDR1 is LNHDA and CDR2 SQIVND (reference sequence). Trimming cost V 9 bases and J 2 bases; bases outside gene matches: 1. This CDR3 is 13 amino acids long. The CDR3 bases are TGTGCCAGCAGGGGGACTGGGGCCAACGTCCTGACTTTC. Translation gives CASRGTGANVLTF. The variable domain in full, with the rest retrieved from reference TRBV19 and TRBJ2-6, is DGGITQSPKYLFRKEGQNVTLSCEQNLNHDAMYWYRQDPGQGLRLIYYSQIVNDFQKGDIAEGYSVSREKKESFPLTVTSAQKNPTAFYLCASRGTGANVLTFGAGSRLTVL.

Concerning this clonotype: With a much larger clone just one base away, this may be a read error. The chain recombines TRBV7-2 with TRBJ2-5; TRBD1 might be the D (6 bases). V shed 5 bases and J shed 3 bases, with 13 bases lying between them. CDR3 length: 14 residues. Germline V gene data show CDR1 as SGHTA and CDR2 as FQGNSA. This CDR3 is CASSGSRGKETQYF. The CDR3 nucleotides are TGTGCCAGCAGCGGTAGCAGGGGAAAAGAGACCCAGTACTTC.

The chain links TRBV19 to TRBJ1-1, with D possibly being TRBD1 (6 bases). This CDR3 region has 15 residues. V lost 4 bases and J lost 8, with 20 bases in between. Germline assignment: CDR1 LNHDA and CDR2 SQIVND (reference sequence). The CDR3, as DNA: TGTGCCAGTAGTACAGGGACATTTTCCTTCGTCGAAGCTTTCTTT. Its translation: CASSTGTFSFVEAFF.